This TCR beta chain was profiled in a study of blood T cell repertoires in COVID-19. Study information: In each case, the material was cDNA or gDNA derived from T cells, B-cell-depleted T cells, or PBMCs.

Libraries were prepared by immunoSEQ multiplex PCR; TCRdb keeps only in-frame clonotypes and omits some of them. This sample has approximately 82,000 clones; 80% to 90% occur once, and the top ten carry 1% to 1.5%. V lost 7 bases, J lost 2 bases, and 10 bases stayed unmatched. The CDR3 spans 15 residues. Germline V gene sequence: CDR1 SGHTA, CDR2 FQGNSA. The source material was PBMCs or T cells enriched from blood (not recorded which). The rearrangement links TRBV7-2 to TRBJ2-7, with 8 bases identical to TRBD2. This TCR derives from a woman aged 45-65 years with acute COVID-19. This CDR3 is CASTRGLAGPYEQYF. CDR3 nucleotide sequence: TGTGCCAGCACCCGTGGGCTAGCGGGCCCCTACGAGCAGTACTTC.